The entry below gives a single T cell receptor (beta chain) sequence along with its context. This sample was included in a study of blood T cell repertoires in COVID-19. Study summary: The United States, Italy and Spain were the sources of the acute and convalescent COVID-19 samples. PBMCs, B-cell-depleted T cells, or T cells provided the cDNA or gDNA that made up the material.

Authors' processing steps: Using reference gene primer amplification, nucleated cell counts were estimated. Profiling relied on immunoSEQ multiplex PCR, and the TCRdb table lists in-frame clones only, not all of them. The D gene and trimming were derived from the DNA, and the V and J assignments and clone size from that table. The sample contains fewer than 250,000 clones, almost 85% of which appear only once. The TCR comes from a man over 45 with acute or convalescent COVID-19. Input material: peripheral blood.

CDR3 loop: CASSSQGAGTF. DNA of the CDR3: TGTGCCAGCAGTTCTCAGGGGGCCGGCACCTTC. The chain has TRBV28 and TRBJ1-2; 8 bases agree with TRBD1. V was pared by 4 bases and J by 13 bases, with 5 bases of the junction left unmatched. The CDR3 is made up of 11 amino acids. CDR1 is MDHEN and CDR2 is SYDVKM in the germline V gene.